These T cell receptor beta chains were read from a single sample in a study of regulatory T cells in long-lasting Graves disease. TCRdb reanalysed the multiplex PCR reads using MiXCR and keeps one entry per CDR3 protein. This table holds about 450,000 distinct CDR3 sequences, about 15% found once. The same data also contributed to another study, on T cells in Graves' hyperthyroidism and ophthalmopathy.

This sample comprised peripheral blood mononuclear cells (PBMCs), obtained at new diagnosis, from a patient treated with antithyroid drugs. The receptor source for this set is a woman aged 25 to 45 with Graves disease. CDR3s include the opening cysteine and the closing phenylalanine or tryptophan. D genes are given only for firm matches. Clone size, where shown, is once, few, many, or a class for clones that have expanded.

J: TRBJ2-4; V: TRBV28; size: -; D: TRBD1; DNA: TGTGCCAGCAGTCGGGGGACAGGTAATCGAGTGGCCAAAAACATTCAGTACTTC; CDR3: CASSRGTGNRVAKNIQYF
J: TRBJ1-4; V: TRBV29-1; size: -; D: -; DNA: TGCAGCGCACTCGGGACGGAAAAACTGTTTTTT; CDR3: CSALGTEKLFF
J: TRBJ2-2; V: TRBV9; size: few; D: -; DNA: TGTGCCAGCAGCGTAGACGCTAGTGCCGGGGAGCTGTTTTTT; CDR3: CASSVDASAGELFF
J: TRBJ1-2; V: TRBV3-1; size: many; D: -; DNA: TGTGCCAGCAGCCTCCAGGGGAATGGCTACACCTTC; CDR3: CASSLQGNGYTF
J: TRBJ1-1; V: TRBV5-1; size: many; D: TRBD1; DNA: TGCGCCAGCAGCTTGACCGGACAGGCGGGTGGTGAAGCTTTCTTT; CDR3: CASSLTGQAGGEAFF
J: TRBJ2-7; V: TRBV7-2; size: many; D: -; DNA: TGTGCCAGCAGCTTACCCACTGCCTACGAGCAGTACTTC; CDR3: CASSLPTAYEQYF
J: TRBJ2-5; V: TRBV5-1; size: -; D: -; DNA: TGCGCCAGCAGCACGCTGGACAGAGCAGAGACCCAGTACTTC; CDR3: CASSTLDRAETQYF
J: TRBJ2-1; V: TRBV9; size: few; D: TRBD1; DNA: TGTGCCAGCAGCGCAGCGGGGACAGGGAGAGGGCAGTTCTTC; CDR3: CASSAAGTGRGQFF
J: TRBJ2-5; V: TRBV19; size: few; D: -; DNA: TGTGCCAGTAGTATAGGTACCGGGACCCAAGAGACCCAGTACTTC; CDR3: CASSIGTGTQETQYF
J: TRBJ1-5; V: TRBV30; size: many; D: -; DNA: TGTGCCTGGAGTGGTCTTCATCAGCCCCAGCATTTT; CDR3: CAWSGLHQPQHF
J: TRBJ2-3; V: TRBV20-1; size: many; D: TRBD2; DNA: TGCAGTGCTGATAGCGGGAGGGCCACAGATACGCAGTATTTT; CDR3: CSADSGRATDTQYF
J: TRBJ2-7; V: TRBV28; size: few; D: TRBD2; DNA: TGTGCCAGCAGGTCACTTAGCGGGTGGTACGAGCAGTACTTC; CDR3: CASRSLSGWYEQYF
J: TRBJ2-3; V: TRBV6-2/TRBV6-3; size: many; D: TRBD2; DNA: TGTGCCAGCAGATTCTACGCTAGCGGGAGCACAGATACGCAGTATTTT; CDR3: CASRFYASGSTDTQYF
J: TRBJ1-1; V: TRBV6-1; size: -; D: TRBD1; DNA: TGTGCCAGCAGCCCGGGACAGGCTCCCCCTGAAGCTTTCTTT; CDR3: CASSPGQAPPEAFF
J: TRBJ2-1; V: TRBV28; size: many; D: -; DNA: TGTGCCAGCAGTTTAAACGCTTTCAATGAGCAGTTCTTC; CDR3: CASSLNAFNEQFF
J: TRBJ1-1; V: TRBV20-1; size: -; D: -; DNA: TGCAGTGCTCGCGAGGTCGGTGCTTTCTTT; CDR3: CSAREVGAFF
J: TRBJ2-2; V: TRBV15; size: -; D: -; DNA: TGTGCCACCAGCAGAGGACACGGAGAGGAGCTGTTTTTT; CDR3: CATSRGHGEELFF
J: TRBJ2-7; V: TRBV20-1; size: few; D: TRBD2; DNA: TGCAGTGCTAGGATTAGCGGGGCCATCCACGAGCAGTACTTC; CDR3: CSARISGAIHEQYF
J: TRBJ2-1; V: TRBV27; size: many; D: -; DNA: TGTGCCAGCAGTACACGCCGAGGAGGTGAGCAGTTCTTC; CDR3: CASSTRRGGEQFF
J: TRBJ1-5; V: TRBV28; size: many; D: -; DNA: TGTGCCAGCAGTTTAGGTACTCAGGGTTTAAATCAGCCCCAGCATTTT; CDR3: CASSLGTQGLNQPQHF
J: TRBJ2-6; V: TRBV11-2; size: many; D: -; DNA: TGTGCCAGCAGCCCGATTCGGGGGGCCAACGTCCTGACTTTC; CDR3: CASSPIRGANVLTF
J: TRBJ2-1; V: TRBV29-1; size: -; D: TRBD1; DNA: TGCAGCGTTGACTCAGGGACAGGGTCTGCGCAGTTCTTC; CDR3: CSVDSGTGSAQFF
J: TRBJ1-6; V: TRBV28; size: once; D: -; DNA: TGTGCCAGCAGGTCCGGGGGGCACATCTATAATTCACCCCTCCACTTT; CDR3: CASRSGGHIYNSPLHF
J: TRBJ2-5; V: TRBV5-1; size: -; D: TRBD2; DNA: TGCGCCAGCAGCCCCGAGCGGGAGAACCAAGAGACCCAGTACTTC; CDR3: CASSPERENQETQYF
J: TRBJ1-5; V: TRBV18; size: many; D: TRBD1; DNA: TGTGCCAGCTCATTCCGGACAGGGAGAAATAGCAATCAGCCCCAGCATTTT; CDR3: CASSFRTGRNSNQPQHF
J: TRBJ2-1; V: TRBV12-5; size: -; D: -; DNA: TGTGCTAGCGGGGCCGTAGGCGGACACAAGCAGTTCTTC; CDR3: CASGAVGGHKQFF
J: TRBJ2-7; V: TRBV5-1; size: many; D: TRBD2; DNA: TGCGCCAGCAGCTTAACTAGCGGGAGGGTTCTCGAGCAGTACTTC; CDR3: CASSLTSGRVLEQYF
J: TRBJ2-1; V: TRBV6-2/TRBV6-3; size: few; D: -; DNA: TGTGCCAGCAGTTACTCGGAGGAGAACTACAATGAGCAGTTCTTC; CDR3: CASSYSEENYNEQFF
J: TRBJ1-5; V: TRBV28; size: many; D: TRBD1; DNA: TGTGCCAGCAGGGTTAACAGGGGGGCTGTTTCTAATCAGCCCCAGCATTTT; CDR3: CASRVNRGAVSNQPQHF
J: TRBJ2-1; V: TRBV7-9; size: few; D: -; DNA: TGTGCCTGCACCTCCCCGCAGGCCTACAATGAGCAGTTCTTC; CDR3: CACTSPQAYNEQFF
J: TRBJ2-7; V: TRBV5-1; size: -; D: -; DNA: TGCGCCAGCAGCGAGGAAGGGACGGGACCCTACGAGCAGTACTTC; CDR3: CASSEEGTGPYEQYF
J: TRBJ2-1; V: TRBV7-2; size: many; D: TRBD2; DNA: TGTGCCAGCAGCTTGGCTAGCGGGATAAACAATGAGCAGTTCTTC; CDR3: CASSLASGINNEQFF
J: TRBJ2-1; V: TRBV28; size: many; D: TRBD2; DNA: TGTGCCAGCAGTGGGCCCCTGGGCGGGAGGCGGGGCTACAATGAGCAGTTCTTC; CDR3: CASSGPLGGRRGYNEQFF
J: TRBJ2-5; V: TRBV6-1; size: -; D: TRBD2; DNA: TGTGCCAGCAGAGGGACTAGCGGGATAGAGACCCAGTACTTC; CDR3: CASRGTSGIETQYF
J: TRBJ2-3; V: TRBV6-5; size: many; D: -; DNA: TGTGCCAGCAGTTACTTAACCGGGCCCAGGGATACGCAGTATTTT; CDR3: CASSYLTGPRDTQYF